A selection of T cell receptor beta chains follows, all from one sample in a study of metastatic and nonmetastatic thyroid tumors. MiXCR reprocessed the PCR reads for TCRdb. The sample yields about 35,000 clones, 29% seen once. The sequencing sample was made of blood. The receptors were sampled from a female donor with papillary thyroid cancer or a benign thyroid nodule (not recorded which). Some clones in this sample may be carry-over from other donors' samples. The CDR3 runs from the conserved cysteine through the conserved F or W. A D gene is named only where the DNA matches it firmly. Where a row states a size, it is once, few, many or the class of an expanded clone; other rows omit it.

j_call cdr3_length d_call v_call clone_size cdr3_aa cdr3_nt
TRBJ2-7 13 . TRBV27 . CASYPPIGVEQYF TGTGCCAGCTACCCCCCGATAGGGGTGGAGCAGTACTTC
TRBJ2-3 16 TRBD1 TRBV13 many CASSDQTGGHTDTQYF TGTGCCAGCAGCGACCAGACAGGGGGCCACACAGATACGCAGTATTTT
TRBJ2-3 16 TRBD2 TRBV20-1 many CSASAPGTGGTDTQYF TGCAGTGCTAGTGCGCCCGGGACGGGAGGTACAGATACGCAGTATTTT
TRBJ2-1 17 . TRBV14 . CASSQDSRPTLTSPLHF TGTGCCAGCAGCCAAGATTCCAGGCCGACCCTTACTTCACCCCTCCACTTC
TRBJ1-1 14 . TRBV7-3 . CASTGIWLDTEAFF TGTGCCAGCACTGGAATATGGCTTGACACTGAAGCTTTCTTT
TRBJ1-1 15 TRBD1 TRBV9 many CASSARGQGNTEAFF TGTGCCAGCAGCGCCCGCGGACAGGGGAACACTGAAGCTTTCTTT
TRBJ2-3 16 TRBD2 TRBV24-1 few CATSVPSGHGTDTQYF TGTGCCACCAGTGTTCCTAGCGGGCACGGCACAGATACGCAGTATTTT
TRBJ2-5 14 TRBD2 TRBV5-1 many CASSFQRGQETQYF TGCGCCAGCAGCTTCCAGCGGGGGCAAGAGACCCAGTACTTC
TRBJ1-1 13 . TRBV6-5 . CASSSQGYTEAFF TGTGCCAGCAGTTCACAGGGCTACACTGAAGCTTTCTTT
TRBJ2-2 15 . TRBV7-2 many CASSLMGMGAGELFF TGTGCCAGCAGCTTAATGGGTATGGGGGCCGGGGAGCTGTTTTTT
TRBJ2-3 16 TRBD2 TRBV10-1 few CASSAGLAGERDTQYF TGCGCCAGCAGCGCCGGACTAGCGGGAGAAAGAGATACGCAGTATTTT
TRBJ2-5 10 . TRBV20-1 many CSAGRETQYF TGCAGTGCTGGACGGGAGACCCAGTACTTC
TRBJ1-1 13 . TRBV19 . CASSRAGITEAFF TGTGCCAGTAGTAGGGCGGGCATCACTGAAGCTTTCTTT
TRBJ1-6 13 TRBD1 TRBV12-3/TRBV12-4 . CATRTGGSSPLHF TGTGCCACCCGGACAGGCGGTTCGTCACCCCTCCACTTT
TRBJ1-2 14 TRBD1 TRBV5-1 . CASSKDRGLGGYTF TGCGCCAGCAGTAAGGACAGGGGGTTAGGCGGCTACACCTTC
TRBJ2-1 14 TRBD2 TRBV19 few CASKSRGAINDQFF TGTGCCAGTAAATCGCGGGGGGCTATAAATGATCAGTTCTTC
TRBJ2-1 14 TRBD2 TRBV6-1 . CARSGASSYNEQFF TGTGCCAGGAGCGGGGCAAGCTCATACAATGAGCAGTTCTTC
TRBJ2-7 14 TRBD1 TRBV6-1 . CASSSHRGDYEQYF TGTGCCAGCAGTTCCCACAGGGGGGACTACGAGCAGTACTTC
TRBJ2-7 15 TRBD2 TRBV4-1 many CASRPAGGGYYEQYF TGCGCCAGCAGGCCAGCGGGGGGCGGATACTACGAGCAGTACTTC
TRBJ1-1 12 . TRBV2 many CASSGTKTTAFF TGTGCCAGCAGTGGGACAAAAACTACGGCTTTCTTT
TRBJ1-2 16 . TRBV4-1 . CASSQERASWNYGYTF TGCGCCAGCAGCCAAGAGCGAGCCTCCTGGAACTATGGCTACACCTTC
TRBJ2-7 14 TRBD2 TRBV20-1 . CSASRRGGADEHDF TGCAGTGCTAGCCGTCGCGGGGGGGCCGACGAGCACGACTTC
TRBJ1-5 15 TRBD1 TRBV10-3 many CAISGAQGAGQPQHF TGTGCCATCAGTGGGGCACAGGGGGCAGGGCAGCCCCAGCATTTT
TRBJ1-5 15 . TRBV19 . CASQNGGYGNQPQHF TGTGCCAGCCAAAATGGGGGTTATGGCAATCAGCCCCAGCATTTT
TRBJ1-1 14 . TRBV9 many CASSVGNMNTEAFF TGTGCCAGCAGCGTAGGGAACATGAACACTGAAGCTTTCTTT
TRBJ2-6 13 . TRBV20-1 . CSAAFSGANVLTF TGCAGTGCTGCCTTTTCTGGGGCCAACGTCCTGACTTTC
TRBJ2-6 16 . TRBV30 . CAWLGVRKPGANVLTF TGTGCCTGGCTAGGTGTCAGGAAACCTGGGGCCAACGTCCTGACTTTC
TRBJ1-3 16 . TRBV11-1 once CASSQIGGSSGNTIYF TGTGCCAGCAGCCAGATTGGGGGTTCCTCTGGAAACACCATATATTTT
TRBJ2-1 15 . TRBV20-1 once CSASSSERLYNEQFF TGCAGTGCTAGCTCCAGCGAGAGACTATACAATGAGCAGTTCTTC
TRBJ1-1 13 . TRBV11-3 . CASSLRWNTEAFF TGTGCCAGCAGCCTTCGGTGGAACACTGAAGCTTTCTTT
TRBJ2-5 17 TRBD2 TRBV30 . CAWSVRAVGGNQETQYF TGTGCCTGGAGTGTAAGGGCGGTGGGGGGGAACCAAGAGACCCAGTACTTC
TRBJ1-6 17 TRBD1 TRBV7-2 many CASSSRFPGQENSPLHF TGTGCCAGCAGCTCACGGTTCCCTGGACAGGAAAATTCACCCCTCCACTTT
TRBJ2-7 14 . TRBV5-1 . CASSLQTSTYEQYF TGCGCCAGCAGCTTGCAAACTAGCACCTATGAGCAGTACTTC
TRBJ2-3 16 TRBD2 TRBV20-1 . CSARDLSGKGTDTQYF TGCAGTGCTAGAGACCTTAGCGGGAAGGGCACAGATACGCAGTATTTT
TRBJ2-6 15 . TRBV11-2 . CASSSLVAGSNVLTF TGTGCCAGCAGCTCATTAGTGGCTGGGTCCAACGTCCTGACTTTC
TRBJ1-2 12 . TRBV6-1 . CASSEVGNGYTF TGTGCCAGCAGTGAAGTGGGAAATGGCTACACCTTC
TRBJ2-7 19 TRBD2 TRBV4-1 few CASSPGQLASGRTSYEQYF TGCGCCAGCAGCCCCGGACAGCTCGCTAGCGGGAGGACCTCCTACGAGCAGTACTTC
TRBJ1-2 13 TRBD1 TRBV6-2/TRBV6-3 few CASSQQGDYGYTF TGTGCCAGCAGCCAGCAGGGGGACTATGGCTACACCTTC
TRBJ1-2 14 . TRBV25-1 many CASSEDGANYGYTF TGTGCCAGCAGTGAAGACGGTGCTAACTATGGCTACACCTTC
TRBJ1-1 15 . TRBV12-3/TRBV12-4 medium-sized CASSYRREMNTEAFF TGTGCCAGCAGTTATAGACGGGAGATGAACACTGAAGCTTTCTTT
TRBJ1-3 14 . TRBV6-1 few CASRPDSAGNTICF TGTGCCAGCAGACCCGACAGCGCCGGAAACACCATATGTTTT
TRBJ1-1 15 . TRBV6-2/TRBV6-3 . CASSYPQGSNTEAFF TGTGCCAGCAGTTACCCTCAGGGGTCGAACACTGAAGCTTTCTTT
TRBJ2-7 14 . TRBV5-1 many CASSLAASAYEQYF TGCGCCAGCAGCTTGGCCGCCAGCGCCTACGAGCAGTACTTC
TRBJ2-7 12 . TRBV12-3/TRBV12-4 medium-sized CASSPGNYEQYF TGTGCCAGCAGCCCGGGGAACTACGAGCAGTACTTC
TRBJ2-7 12 . TRBV13 . CASSLGSREQYF TGTGCCAGCAGCTTAGGTTCGCGGGAGCAGTACTTC
TRBJ2-3 12 . TRBV20-1 many CSASTSTDTQYF TGCAGTGCTAGTACCTCGACAGATACGCAGTATTTT
TRBJ2-3 13 . TRBV7-9 . CASSPFWPDTQYF TGTGCCAGCAGCCCCTTCTGGCCGGATACTCAGTATTTT
TRBJ2-6 16 . TRBV4-2 . CASSPQRGSGANVLTF TGTGCCAGCAGCCCCCAGAGAGGGTCTGGGGCCAACGTCCTGACTTTC
TRBJ2-1 16 . TRBV7-3 many CASSLRGTNAYNEQFF TGTGCCAGCAGCCTTCGGGGGACAAATGCTTACAATGAGCAGTTCTTC
TRBJ1-2 15 . TRBV20-1 . CSARDHGVGGYGYTF TGCAGTGCTAGAGATCATGGGGTGGGAGGCTATGGCTACACCTTC